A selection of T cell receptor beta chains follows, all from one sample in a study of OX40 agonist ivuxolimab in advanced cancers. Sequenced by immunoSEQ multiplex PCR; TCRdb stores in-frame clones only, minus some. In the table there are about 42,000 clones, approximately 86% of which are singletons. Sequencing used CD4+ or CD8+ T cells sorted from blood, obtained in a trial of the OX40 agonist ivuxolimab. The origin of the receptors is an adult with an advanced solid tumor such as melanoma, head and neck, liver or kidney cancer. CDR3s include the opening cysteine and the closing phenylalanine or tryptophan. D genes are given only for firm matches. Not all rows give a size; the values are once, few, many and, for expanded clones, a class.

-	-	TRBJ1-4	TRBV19	TGTGCCAGTAGTTCAGGGATAGTGGGTGAAAAACTGTTTTTT	CASSSGIVGEKLFF
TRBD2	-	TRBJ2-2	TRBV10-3	TGTGCCATCAGTGAGCGGGGAAGCGGGGGTGCGACCGGGGAGCTGTTTTTT	CAISERGSGGATGELFF
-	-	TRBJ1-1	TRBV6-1	TGTGCCAGCACCGGACAGATTACTGAAGCTTTCTTT	CASTGQITEAFF
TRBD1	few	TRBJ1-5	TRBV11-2	TGTGCCAGCAGCTTAAACAGGGGGAGTCAGCCCCAGCATTTT	CASSLNRGSQPQHF
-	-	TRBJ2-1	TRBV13	TGTGCCAGCAGCTCACGAACCATAACGACCCACCTCAATGAGCAGTTCTTC	CASSSRTITTHLNEQFF
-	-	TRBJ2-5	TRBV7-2	TGTGCCAGCGCTCTACAGGGACATGCGGAGACCCAGTACTTC	CASALQGHAETQYF
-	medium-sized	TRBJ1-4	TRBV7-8	TGTGCCAGCAGCACCCCAGGGGCGAGGGCTGAAAAACTGTTTTTT	CASSTPGARAEKLFF
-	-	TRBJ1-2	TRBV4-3	TGCGCCAGCAGCCAAGATAGGGGCCGCTCCGTCTATGGCTACACCTTC	CASSQDRGRSVYGYTF
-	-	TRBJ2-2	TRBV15	TGTGCCACCAGCAGAGATAGAGCGGTGAACACCGGGGAGCTGTTTTTT	CATSRDRAVNTGELFF
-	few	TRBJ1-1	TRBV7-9	TGTGCCAGCAGCTTAGGGGCGACTGAAGCTTTCTTT	CASSLGATEAFF
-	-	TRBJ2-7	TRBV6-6	TGTGCCAGCTTTCATCGCGGAGCCTACGAGCAGTACTTC	CASFHRGAYEQYF
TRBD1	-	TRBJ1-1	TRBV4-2	TGTGCCAGCAGCCTCCGGACAGGGAGATATGAAGCTTTCTTT	CASSLRTGRYEAFF
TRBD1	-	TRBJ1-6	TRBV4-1	TGCGCCAGCAGCCCCCGGGGGACAGGGAATTCACCCCTCCACTTT	CASSPRGTGNSPLHF